This T cell receptor (beta chain) stems from a study of T-cell reconstitution after alpha-beta-depleted transplantation in children. TCRbeta library preparation incorporated unique molecular identifiers. TCRdb used MiXCR to reprocess the PCR reads, holding one entry per CDR3 protein. The data hold about 980,000 distinct CDR3 sequences, with less than 30% observed a single time. This clonotype was counted between two and nine times. Its antigen remains unidentified. Study observations and caveats: T-cell numbers and diversity one year post-transplant derived largely from freshly generated T cells. The study reportedly traced alpha-beta T cells about two months after transplant to several hundred expanded graft clones. After transplant, high TCRbeta diversity at day 60 in some patients arose from surviving recipient T cells and thymic progenitors.

This receptor was taken from a boy under two years old who had a stem cell transplant for SCID, so the T cells may come from the graft donor. Sequenced here: PBMCs, mostly from graft donor cells, sampled 360 days after TCRalphabeta/CD19-depleted stem cell transplant.

CDR3 amino acids: CASNLIAGVTTYEQFF. In DNA, the CDR3 is TGTGCCAGCAATCTAATAGCGGGGGTAACCACATATGAGCAGTTCTTC. J is TRBJ2-1 and V is TRBV12-3 or TRBV12-4; 9 nucleotides line up with TRBD2. The J segment lost 8 bases and the V segment lost 7 bases, leaving 15 bases of the junction unmatched. The CDR3 is 16 residues long.